The 17 T cell receptor beta chains listed next were all sequenced from one sample in a study of blood T cell repertoires in COVID-19. Sequencing was performed with immunoSEQ multiplex PCR; in TCRdb, only in-frame clones are kept and a portion is missing. This sample has 30,000 to 40,000 clones, with about 80% found just once. The sample was peripheral blood. Receptor source: an elderly man with active or convalescent COVID-19.

The V gene is TRBV27, the J gene TRBJ1-6, with unresolved D. This CDR3 contains 14 residues. The V end was cut by 2 bases, the J end by 7 bases, with 9 bases between. Germline CDR1 is MNHEY and CDR2 is SMNVEV (reference sequence). DNA of the CDR3: TGTGCCAGCAGTTTAGGAGGTTTGAATTCACCCCTCCACTTT. Amino acid sequence: CASSLGGLNSPLHF.

The chain carries TRBV30 and TRBJ2-1; 9 bases align to TRBD1. CDR3 length equals 16 residues. Trimming removed 3 bases from V and 7 bases from J; junction bases left unmatched: 13. From germline, CDR1 is GTSNPN and CDR2 SVGIG (reference sequence). CDR3 sequence: CAWSGLGTGRGNEQFF. The CDR3 nucleotides are TGTGCCTGGAGCGGACTGGGGACAGGGCGGGGGAATGAGCAGTTCTTC. Supplemented by reference TRBV30 and TRBJ2-1, the full variable domain reads SQTIHQWPATLVQPVGSPLSLECTVEGTSNPNLYWYRQAAGRGLQLLFYSVGIGQISSEVPQNLSASRPQDRQFILSSKKLLLSDSGFYLCAWSGLGTGRGNEQFFGPGTRLTVL.

This clone has more than one count but fewer than ten. This chain connects TRBV14 to TRBJ2-2; D is perhaps TRBD2 (6 bases). Trimming removed 8 bases from V and 4 bases from J, with 11 bases in between. CDR3 length: 13 residues. The germline V gene has CDR1 SGHDN and CDR2 FVKESK. This CDR3 reads CASCGTSTGELFF. The CDR3 DNA sequence: TGTGCCAGCTGCGGGACGAGCACCGGGGAGCTGTTTTTT.

The J gene is TRBJ2-2, the V gene TRBV30; maybe TRBD2 (6 bases). Trimming left V 3 bases short and J 7 bases short, with 18 bases between. The CDR3 is 15 amino acids. CDR1 is GTSNPN, CDR2 SVGIG, per germline (reference sequence). DNA for the CDR3: TGTGCCTGGAGAAAGGGACTCCCGGGCGTCGGGGAGCTGTTTTTT. Protein sequence: CAWRKGLPGVGELFF.

The CDR3 loop is CASSLESGPQHF. In DNA form, the CDR3 reads TGTGCCAGCAGCTTGGAATCAGGGCCCCAGCATTTT. The chain is built from TRBV5-4 and TRBJ1-5; D uncertain. Between the trimmed V and J ends, which lost 0 bases and 9 bases, there was a span of 7 bases. The germline V gene has CDR1 SGHNT and CDR2 YYREEE (reference sequence). The CDR3 is made up of 12 amino acids.

The rearrangement joins TRBV11-2 to TRBJ2-2; 8 bases fit TRBD2. The CDR3 runs 17 residues. V shed 1 base and J 1 base; nucleotides not matched to a gene: 5. The germline CDR1 and CDR2 sequences are SGHAT and FQNNGV. This CDR3 is CASSLAPAGVNTGELFF. The CDR3 DNA is TGTGCCAGCAGCTTAGCCCCAGCGGGGGTGAACACCGGGGAGCTGTTTTTT.

The chain has TRBV30 and TRBJ1-6; TRBD1 might be the D (6 bases). The ends were cut back, 4 bases at V and 7 bases at J, with 20 bases in the middle. The V gene's germline CDR1 is GTSNPN and CDR2 SVGIG (reference sequence). This CDR3 is built from 16 residues. CDR3 sequence reads: CAWKPVWGLGNSPLHF. The CDR3 DNA reads TGTGCCTGGAAACCAGTATGGGGGCTCGGGAATTCACCCCTCCACTTT.

CDR3 sequence reads: CASSRNRVPYEQYF. The CDR3 region has the DNA TGTGCCAGCAGCCGGAACAGGGTTCCCTACGAGCAGTACTTC. The chain combines TRBV3-1 (or the pseudogene TRBV3-2) with TRBJ2-7, with D perhaps TRBD1 (6 bases). The CDR3 loop spans 14 amino acids. V gave up 4 bases and J gave up 2 bases, with 12 bases separating them. Germline V gene lookup returns CDR1 LGHDT and CDR2 YNNKEL (reference sequence).

This clone was counted only a few times. This chain links TRBV18 with TRBJ2-3; 7 bases map to TRBD1. Trimming removed 8 bases from V and 2 bases from J; junction bases left unmatched: 13. CDR3 length: 16 amino acids. Germline V gives CDR1 KGHSH, CDR2 LQKENI. CDR3: CASAGTGTASTDTQYF. The CDR3 DNA follows: TGTGCCAGCGCCGGCACCGGGACAGCCTCCACAGATACGCAGTATTTT.

The CDR3 DNA sequence: TGTGCCAGCAGTCCCGACAGGGTCGGAAACACCATATATTTT. Translating gives CASSPDRVGNTIYF. The genes are TRBV6-5 and TRBJ1-3, with 7 bases that match TRBD1. Trimming took 5 bases from V and 4 from J; bases not matched to a gene: 5. Germline V lookup: CDR1 MNHEY, CDR2 SVGAGI. The CDR3 contains 14 residues.

This sequence joins TRBV7-6 and TRBJ2-7; TRBD1 matches at 9 bases. The CDR3 contains 13 residues. V gave up 6 bases and J gave up 4 bases; unmatched junction bases: 4. Looked up from germline, CDR1 is SGHVS and CDR2 is FNYEAQ. The DNA of the CDR3 is TGTGCCAGCAGGAGGGGACAGGGTTACGAGCAGTACTTC. It specifies CASRRGQGYEQYF. The entire variable domain, with the rest obtained from reference TRBV7-6 and TRBJ2-7, is as follows: GAGVSQSPRYKVTKRGQDVALRCDPISGHVSLYWYRQALGQGPEFLTYFNYEAQQDKSGLPNDRFSAERPEGSISTLTIQRTEQRDSAMYRCASRRGQGYEQYFGPGTRLTVT.

This clone was seen a single time. The rearrangement joins TRBV19 to TRBJ2-7; D uncertain. The CDR3 spans 13 residues. Germline-derived CDR1 and CDR2 are LNHDA and SQIVND (reference sequence). Trimming took off 3 bases at V and 0 bases at J, with 6 bases between the two ends. The CDR3 reads CASSIDSSYEQYF. The CDR3, as DNA: TGTGCCAGTAGTATTGACTCCTCCTACGAGCAGTACTTC.

This chain uses TRBV5-5 with TRBJ2-1, with 7 bases fitting TRBD1. From germline, CDR1 is SGHKS and CDR2 YYEKEE (reference sequence). This CDR3 comprises 15 residues. J lost 4 bases, V lost 4 bases, and 8 bases had no gene match. The CDR3 nucleotides are TGTGCCAGCAGCCCGGACAGGACCCTTTACAATGAGCAGTTCTTC. Its protein product is CASSPDRTLYNEQFF. Looking up the rest from reference TRBV5-5 and TRBJ2-1 gives the full variable domain: DAGVTQSPTHLIKTRGQQVTLRCSPISGHKSVSWYQQVLGQGPQFIFQYYEKEERGRGNFPDRFSARQFPNYSSELNVNALLLGDSALYLCASSPDRTLYNEQFFGPGTRLTVL.

This clone turned up a few times. The V call is TRBV5-1, the J call TRBJ2-5, with 8 bases fitting TRBD1. This CDR3 has 14 amino acids. Germline V lookup: CDR1 SGHRS, CDR2 YFSETQ. Unmatched junction bases numbered 6, after V lost 3 bases and J lost 5 bases. The CDR3 nucleotides read TGCGCCAGCAGCTCAGGACAGGGTTGGGAGACCCAGTACTTC. It is translated as CASSSGQGWETQYF.

The chain has TRBV4-1 and TRBJ2-3; 10 nucleotides align to TRBD2. Unmatched junction bases numbered 10, after V lost 1 base and J lost 0 bases. CDR1 is MGHRA and CDR2 is YSYEKL in the germline V gene. The CDR3 has 19 amino acids. This CDR3 reads CASSQGVASGSRSTDTQYF. For the CDR3, the DNA is TGCGCCAGCAGCCAAGGGGTGGCTAGCGGGAGTAGGAGCACAGATACGCAGTATTTT.

The chain employs TRBV6-5 and TRBJ2-6; possibly TRBD1 for D (5 bases). This CDR3 contains 14 residues. The germline V and J ends were trimmed by 8 bases and 2 bases, with 10 bases remaining between them. In germline, CDR1 is MNHEY, CDR2 SVGAGI. This chain's CDR3 is CASLVGAGANVLTF. The DNA for the CDR3 is TGTGCCAGCCTTGTAGGGGCTGGGGCCAACGTCCTGACTTTC.

The J gene is TRBJ2-3, the V gene TRBV30; possibly TRBD1 for D (5 bases). CDR1 GTSNPN and CDR2 SVGIG come from the germline V gene (reference sequence). The CDR3 is made up of 14 amino acids. V was clipped by 2 bases and J by 6 bases, with 15 bases between them. CDR3 in amino acids: CAWSKGQGWDTQYF. CDR3 nucleotides: TGTGCCTGGAGTAAAGGCCAGGGATGGGATACGCAGTATTTT.